This TCR beta chain came from a study of shared clonotypes between healthy human individuals. Study conclusions and caveats: Apart from blood, nothing was sampled; tissue repertoires likely differ.

The table came from immunoSEQ multiplex PCR; TCRdb's copy has only in-frame clones and leaves some out. The repertoire holds some 2,000,000 clones, 90% to 95% seen once, with 0.1% to 0.15% in the top ten. Germline CDR1 reads SQVTM; CDR2 reads ANQGSEA. V lost 7 bases and J lost 1; bases outside the gene matches: 5. The CDR3 extends over 13 amino acids. With respect to this clone: The target antigen is unknown.

The rearrangement links TRBV29-1 to TRBJ1-1; 8 bases are shared with TRBD1. The receptor comes from a man younger than 30 in good health. Specimen: naive CD4+ T cells sorted from blood. Subset described: CD45RA+ positively selected. The CDR3 here is CSAPGQANTEAFF. CDR3 bases: TGCAGCGCCCCGGGACAGGCGAACACTGAAGCTTTCTTT.